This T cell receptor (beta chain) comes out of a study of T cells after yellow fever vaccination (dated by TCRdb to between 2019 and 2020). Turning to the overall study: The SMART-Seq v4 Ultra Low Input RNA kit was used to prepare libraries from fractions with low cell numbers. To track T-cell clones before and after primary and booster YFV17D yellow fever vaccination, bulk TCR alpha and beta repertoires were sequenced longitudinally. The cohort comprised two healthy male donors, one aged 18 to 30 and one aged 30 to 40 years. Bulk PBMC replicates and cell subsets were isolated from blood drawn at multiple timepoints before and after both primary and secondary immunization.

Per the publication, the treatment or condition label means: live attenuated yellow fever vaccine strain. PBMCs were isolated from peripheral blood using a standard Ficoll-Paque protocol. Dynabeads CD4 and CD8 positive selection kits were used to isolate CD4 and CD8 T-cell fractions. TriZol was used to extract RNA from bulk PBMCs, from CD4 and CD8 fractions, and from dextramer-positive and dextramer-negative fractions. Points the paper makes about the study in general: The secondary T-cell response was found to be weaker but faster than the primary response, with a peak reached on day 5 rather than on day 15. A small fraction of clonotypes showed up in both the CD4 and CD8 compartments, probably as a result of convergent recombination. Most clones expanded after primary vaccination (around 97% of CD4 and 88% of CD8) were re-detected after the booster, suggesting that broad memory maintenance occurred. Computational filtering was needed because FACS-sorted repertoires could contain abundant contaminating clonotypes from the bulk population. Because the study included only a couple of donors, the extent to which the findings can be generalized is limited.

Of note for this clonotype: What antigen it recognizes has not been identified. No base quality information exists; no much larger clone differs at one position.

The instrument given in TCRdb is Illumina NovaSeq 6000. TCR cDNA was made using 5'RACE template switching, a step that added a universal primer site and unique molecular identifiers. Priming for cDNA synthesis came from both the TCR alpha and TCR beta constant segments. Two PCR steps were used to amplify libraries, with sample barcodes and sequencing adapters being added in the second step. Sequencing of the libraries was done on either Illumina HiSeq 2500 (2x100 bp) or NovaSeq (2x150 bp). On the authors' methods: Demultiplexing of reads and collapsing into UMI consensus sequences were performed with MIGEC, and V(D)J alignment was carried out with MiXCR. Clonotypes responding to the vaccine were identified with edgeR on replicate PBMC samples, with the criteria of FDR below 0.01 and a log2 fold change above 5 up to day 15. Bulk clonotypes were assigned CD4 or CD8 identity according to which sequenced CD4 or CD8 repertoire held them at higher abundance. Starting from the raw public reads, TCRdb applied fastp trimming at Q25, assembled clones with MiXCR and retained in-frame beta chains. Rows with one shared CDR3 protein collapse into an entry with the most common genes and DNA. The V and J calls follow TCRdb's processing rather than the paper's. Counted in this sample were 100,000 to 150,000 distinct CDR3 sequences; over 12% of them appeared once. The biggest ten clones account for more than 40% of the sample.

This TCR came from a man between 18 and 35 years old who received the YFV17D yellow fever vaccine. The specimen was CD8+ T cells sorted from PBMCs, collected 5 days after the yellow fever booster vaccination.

Read as DNA, the sequence is TGTGCCAGCAGCTTGCGAGGCGGGGGGGCCGGAAAGACCCAGTACTTC. This yields the protein CASSLRGGGAGKTQYF. Here the chain combines TRBV5-4 and TRBJ2-5; 9 central nucleotides agree with TRBD2. Counted from cysteine to phenylalanine, this CDR3 has 16 amino acids. The sequence is cut down to CDR3 DNA, 48 bases in frame from base 1. CDR1 is given as SGHNT and CDR2 as YYREEE, both from the germline V gene (reference sequence). After removal of 1 base from V and 6 bases from J, the junction retains 10 bases not matched to a gene. Where the CDR3 stops, the reference TRBV5-4 and TRBJ2-5 genes take over; the full variable domain is ETGVTQSPTHLIKTRGQQVTLRCSSQSGHNTVSWYQQALGQGPQFIFQYYREEENGRGNFPPRFSGLQFPNYSSELNVNALELDDSALYLCASSLRGGGAGKTQYFGPGTRLLVL.